The 24 T cell receptor beta chains listed next were all sequenced from one sample in a study of high-grade serous ovarian cancer treatment subgroups. Tumor tissue was taken before any definitive surgery or chemotherapy was given. Sequencing used immunoSEQ multiplex PCR; TCRdb keeps in-frame clones, though not all of them. Of 4,500 or so clones in the sample, 80% to 90% were seen once. Sample: tumor tissue. The receptors stem from a human donor with high-grade serous ovarian cancer.

V is TRBV18 and J is TRBJ2-3; TRBD1 aligns across 10 bases. The CDR3 consists of 15 residues. From germline, CDR1 is KGHSH and CDR2 LQKENI. The ends lost 3 bases at V and 4 bases at J; junction bases unmatched: 4. The CDR3 loop is CASSPGQGSPDTQYF. The CDR3 coding sequence is TGTGCCAGCTCACCGGGACAGGGGAGCCCAGATACGCAGTATTTT. Complete variable domain (other parts from reference TRBV18 and TRBJ2-3): NAGVMQNPRHLVRRRGQEARLRCSPMKGHSHVYWYRQLPEEGLKFMVYLQKENIIDESGMPKERFSAEFPKEGPSILRIQQVVRGDSAAYFCASSPGQGSPDTQYFGPGTRLTVL.

This chain links TRBV6-1 with TRBJ2-3; 11 positions match TRBD2. This CDR3 has 15 residues. The trim removed 1 base at V and 8 bases at J, leaving 5 bases unmatched. The germline V gene encodes CDR1 MNHNS and CDR2 SASEGT. The chain's CDR3 is CASSEVDSGGATQYF. The CDR3 bases are TGTGCCAGCAGTGAAGTGGATAGCGGGGGGGCTACGCAGTATTTT.

The chain uses TRBV11-3 and TRBJ2-2; D possibly uses TRBD1 or TRBD2 (5 bases each). Germline V gene lookup returns CDR1 SGHNT and CDR2 YENEEA. This CDR3 is 15 amino acids long. Trimming removed 0 bases at V and 4 bases at J, with 9 bases between. The CDR3 DNA reads as TGTGCCAGCAGCTTAGATGGGGGTTCCACCGGGGAGCTGTTTTTT. This encodes CASSLDGGSTGELFF. Full variable domain (remainder filled in from reference TRBV11-3 and TRBJ2-2): EAGVVQSPRYKIIEKKQPVAFWCNPISGHNTLYWYLQNLGQGPELLIRYENEEAVDDSQLPKDRFSAERLKGVDSTLKIQPAELGDSAVYLCASSLDGGSTGELFFGEGSRLTVL.

The chain couples TRBV5-1 to TRBJ1-3; D not certain. Germline V lookup: CDR1 SGHRS, CDR2 YFSETQ. V dropped 0 bases and J dropped 1 base, with 2 bases sitting between them. CDR3 length: 13 amino acids. As DNA, the CDR3 is TGCGCCAGCAGCTTGGCTTCTGGAAACACCATATATTTT. Amino acid sequence: CASSLASGNTIYF.

The gene calls are TRBV14 and TRBJ2-7; 7 bases match TRBD1. This CDR3 contains 13 residues. V dropped 8 bases and J dropped 0; count of bases not matched to a gene: 4. Germline CDR1 and CDR2: SGHDN and FVKESK. CDR3 sequence (DNA): TGTGCCAGCGCAACAGGGGTCTCCTACGAGCAGTACTTC. It is translated as CASATGVSYEQYF.

The rearrangement links TRBV7-3 to TRBJ2-5, with no clear D. The CDR3 length is 12 residues. Trimming pared 11 bases from V and 4 bases from J, leaving 14 bases between. Germline CDR1 reads SGHTA; CDR2 reads FQGTGA. CDR3 DNA: TGTGCCCGCCGCGGTCGGCGAGAGACCCAGTACTTC. Translated, it gives CARRGRRETQYF. The full variable domain, its missing parts supplied by reference TRBV7-3 and TRBJ2-5, is GAGVSQTPSNKVTEKGKYVELRCDPISGHTALYWYRQSLGQGPEFLIYFQGTGAADDSGLPNDRFFAVRPEGSVSTLKIQRTERGDSAVYLCARRGRRETQYFGPGTRLLVL.

The chain joins TRBV6-4 to TRBJ2-5; 16 positions match TRBD2. The DNA end is a closer match to TRBJ2-7, so the J assignment may be wrong. Germline-derived CDR1 and CDR2 are MRHNA and SNTAGT. The CDR3 spans 21 residues. This CDR3 reads CASSDRPGTSGGALGSYEQYF. DNA for the CDR3: TGTGCCAGCAGTGACCGGCCTGGGACTAGCGGGGGGGCCTTGGGGTCCTACGAGCAGTACTTC.

The V gene is TRBV11-2, the J gene TRBJ2-5, with D possibly matching TRBD1 (6 bases). The CDR3 is made up of 13 amino acids. Germline V lookup: CDR1 SGHAT, CDR2 FQNNGV. Trimming removed 3 bases at V and 4 bases at J, with 9 bases between. The CDR3 nucleotides are TGTGCCAGCAGCTTCGCAGGGGTAGAGACCCAGTACTTC. Its protein product is CASSFAGVETQYF.

A single count supports this clone. J is TRBJ2-7 and V is TRBV5-4; D is unclear. Deletions cut 0 bases from V and 0 bases from J, with 13 bases between. Germline lookup yields CDR1 SGHNT and CDR2 YYREEE (reference sequence). This CDR3 region has 16 residues. The DNA for the CDR3 is TGTGCCAGCAGCTTGGTTCGGTTGGGCGTCTCCTACGAGCAGTACTTC. Translation gives CASSLVRLGVSYEQYF.

This rearrangement joins TRBV6-5 to TRBJ1-1; 9 positions match TRBD1. The CDR3 is 14 amino acids. The germline V gene has CDR1 MNHEY and CDR2 SVGAGI. V lost 2 bases to trimming and J lost 5 bases; unmatched junction nucleotides: 3. The CDR3 coding sequence is TGTGCCAGCAGTTACGGGACAGGGATAACTGAAGCTTTCTTT. This translates into CASSYGTGITEAFF.

This chain connects TRBV5-1 to TRBJ2-7; 7 bases match TRBD2. The CDR3 covers 14 residues. Germline V gives CDR1 SGHRS, CDR2 YFSETQ. The junction had 4 bases not matched to a gene; V was cut back by 0 bases and J by 4 bases. The CDR3 coding sequence is TGCGCCAGCAGCTTGGGACTAGCATCTTACGAGCAGTACTTC. Protein product: CASSLGLASYEQYF.

The chain has TRBV6-5 and TRBJ1-3; TRBD1 aligns across 8 bases. J gave up 3 bases and V 6 bases, and 7 bases lay outside the gene matches. Germline lookup yields CDR1 MNHEY and CDR2 SVGAGI. This CDR3 spans 15 amino acids. In DNA form, the CDR3 reads TGTGCCAGCAGGCAGGGACAGGAATTTGGAAACACCATATATTTT. This gives the protein CASRQGQEFGNTIYF.

V is TRBV2 and J is TRBJ2-5, with TRBD2 matching over 12 bases. Germline CDR1 and CDR2: SNHLY and FYNNEI. This CDR3 has 13 amino acids. Germline trimming cut 5 bases from V and 13 bases from J; bases unmatched to any gene: 8. CDR3 coding DNA: TGTGCCAGCAGTCCGACTAGCGGGGGCCCCGTGTACTTC. Translating it yields CASSPTSGGPVYF.

This chain uses TRBV25-1 with TRBJ2-2; D is unclear. Trimming took 1 base from V and 2 from J, leaving 11 bases between them. The CDR3 spans 16 residues. From germline, CDR1 is MGHDK and CDR2 SYGVNS. The CDR3 DNA sequence: TGTGCCAGCAGTGAATTACCGGGCCCCAACACCGGGGAGCTGTTTTTT. It yields the protein CASSELPGPNTGELFF. The full variable domain, its missing parts supplied by reference TRBV25-1 and TRBJ2-2, is EADIYQTPRYLVIGTGKKITLECSQTMGHDKMYWYQQDPGMELHLIHYSYGVNSTEKGDLSSESTVSRIRTEHFPLTLESARPSHTSQYLCASSELPGPNTGELFFGEGSRLTVL.

Here the CDR3 DNA reads TGTGCCAGCAGCTTAGAAGGACGCCCAAATTCACCCCTCCACTTT. This encodes CASSLEGRPNSPLHF. The chain recombines TRBV11-1 with TRBJ1-6; D unclear. The V end lost 1 base, the J end lost 7 bases, and 11 bases lay between the germline ends. There are 15 residues in the CDR3. In germline, CDR1 is SGHAT, CDR2 FQDESV (reference sequence).

The rearrangement joins TRBV18 to TRBJ2-7; a possible D gene is TRBD1 (6 bases). The CDR3 totals 13 residues. Germline CDR1 KGHSH, CDR2 LQKENI. The ends were cut back, 3 bases at V and 4 bases at J, with 10 bases in the middle. The CDR3 DNA follows: TGTGCCAGCTCACCCCGGACAGAGTACGAGCAGTACTTC. Translated: CASSPRTEYEQYF.

The rearrangement links TRBV7-8 to TRBJ2-5; 9 bases align to TRBD2. There are 16 residues in the CDR3. After removal of 3 bases from V and 5 bases from J, the junction contained 10 bases not matched to a gene. Germline V gene sequence: CDR1 SGHVS, CDR2 FQNEAQ. The CDR3 coding sequence is TGTGCCAGCAGCTTGGGGCGGGGGGGCCGTGATGAGACCCAGTACTTC. Its protein is CASSLGRGGRDETQYF.

J is TRBJ1-1 and V is TRBV7-9; no clear D gene. The CDR3 runs to 13 residues. Between the trimmed V and J ends, which lost 3 bases and 5 bases, there was a span of 10 bases. The V gene's germline CDR1 is SEHNR and CDR2 FQNEAQ (reference sequence). The chain's CDR3 is CASSFGPWTEAFF. For the CDR3, the DNA is TGTGCCAGCAGCTTCGGACCTTGGACTGAAGCTTTCTTT.

V is TRBV6-6 and J is TRBJ2-2; 7 nucleotides agree with TRBD2. V gave up 6 bases and J gave up 6 bases; unmatched junction bases: 13. CDR1 MNHNY and CDR2 SVGAGI come from the germline V gene (reference sequence). This CDR3 is 16 amino acids long. DNA of the CDR3: TGTGCCAGCAGCCTTACCGGGACTACCGTATCCGGGGAGCTGTTTTTT. The encoded protein is CASSLTGTTVSGELFF.

This clone was counted a few times. The chain uses TRBV6-5 and TRBJ1-3; D is unresolved. The CDR3 length is 15 residues. Germline CDR1 and CDR2: MNHEY and SVGAGI. V was cut by 0 bases and J by 0 bases, with 6 bases left in between. The CDR3 DNA sequence: TGTGCCAGCAGTTACTCCGGGGTCTCTGGAAACACCATATATTTT. Residues: CASSYSGVSGNTIYF.

The chain employs TRBV2 and TRBJ2-1; D not certain. CDR3 size: 15 residues. The germline V gene has CDR1 SNHLY and CDR2 FYNNEI. With 0 bases removed from V and 5 bases from J, the gap between germline ends came to 11 bases. The chain's CDR3 is CASSEALWTDNEQFF. The CDR3 nucleotides are TGTGCCAGCAGTGAAGCGCTTTGGACGGACAATGAGCAGTTCTTC.

This clone was observed a few times. The V call is TRBV6-1, the J call TRBJ1-2, with D hard to call. V lost 6 bases, J lost 4 bases, and 9 bases lay in between. CDR1 is MNHNS and CDR2 is SASEGT in the germline V gene. This CDR3 is 12 amino acids long. The CDR3 region is CASSSDGYGYTF. CDR3 in DNA: TGTGCCAGCAGCTCCGACGGCTATGGCTACACCTTC.

V and J are TRBV5-5 and TRBJ2-1; tentative D call: TRBD1 (6 bases). CDR1 SGHKS and CDR2 YYEKEE come from the germline V gene (reference sequence). V lost 0 bases to trimming and J lost 1 base, with 8 bases between them. The CDR3 covers 15 residues. Here the CDR3 DNA reads TGTGCCAGCAGCTTGGAAGGGACATCCTACAATGAGCAGTTCTTC. Translated, it gives CASSLEGTSYNEQFF.

The rearrangement joins TRBV2 to TRBJ1-4; D is possibly TRBD1 (6 bases). This CDR3 has 15 amino acids. Trimming left V 5 bases short and J 7 bases short, with 17 bases between. Germline assignment: CDR1 SNHLY and CDR2 FYNNEI. CDR3 sequence (DNA): TGTGCCAGCAGTAAATCCCAGGGGAGCGGTGAAAAACTGTTTTTT. Translating it yields CASSKSQGSGEKLFF.